This TCR beta chain was obtained from a study of Tregs in tolerant kidney transplant recipients. Turning to this clone: Its antigen is unknown.

The repertoire was sequenced with immunoSEQ multiplex PCR; TCRdb's copy has only in-frame clones and lacks some. There are 70,000 to 95,000 clones in the sample; approximately 90% occur only once, and approximately 0.35% lies in the top ten. Findings and limits, study-wide: Changing PCR primers prevented nucleotide comparison between some patients' samples. Antigen-driven expansion was suggested because donor-specific Tregs expanded more than all Tregs in tolerant patients.

Per germline, CDR1 SGHNT and CDR2 YYREEE (reference sequence). This CDR3 comprises 16 residues. With 0 bases removed from V and 1 base from J, the gap between germline ends came to 13 bases. The gene calls are TRBV5-4 and TRBJ1-2; D call uncertain. The input for sequencing was Tregs from blood, taken before the transplant. The TCR was taken from a human donor who received a combined kidney and bone marrow transplant. DNA for the CDR3: TGTGCCAGCAGCTTGGCCGGGGTCCCCCTTAACTATGGCTACACCTTC. It specifies CASSLAGVPLNYGYTF.